The 28 T cell receptor beta chains reported below all come from one sample, sequenced in a study of cytotoxic CD8 clonotypes in ibrutinib-treated CLL. Profiled with immunoSEQ multiplex PCR; TCRdb holds only in-frame clones, not every one. The sample records approximately 170,000 clones, around nine tenths being singletons. The sequences come from PBMCs, collected at disease progression, from a patient treated with ibrutinib. The origin of the receptors is a human donor with chronic lymphocytic leukemia.

This clone has only a few counts. The rearrangement uses TRBV4-2 and TRBJ2-1; no clear D. The CDR3 is made up of 13 amino acids. Looked up from germline, CDR1 is LGHNA and CDR2 is YNFKEQ. V dropped 5 bases and J dropped 2 bases, with 7 bases sitting between them. The CDR3 DNA reads as TGTGCCAGCAGCGACCGGGCCTACAATGAGCAGTTCTTC. Amino acids: CASSDRAYNEQFF.

J is TRBJ1-1 and V is TRBV5-1, with D unclear. The CDR3 has 15 amino acids. The germline V gene has CDR1 SGHRS and CDR2 YFSETQ. The V gene lost 2 bases and the J gene lost 0 bases, with 11 bases spanning the gap. In DNA, the CDR3 is TGCGCCAGCAGCTTCGGGTACTTAATGAACACTGAAGCTTTCTTT. As protein: CASSFGYLMNTEAFF.

V and J are TRBV11-1 and TRBJ2-2, with unresolved D. V was shortened by 4 bases and J by 9 bases, with 12 bases between the two germline ends. The CDR3 length is 13 residues. Per the germline V gene, CDR1 is SGHAT and CDR2 is FQDESV (reference sequence). This CDR3 is CASSYGLRWELFF. The CDR3 coding sequence is TGTGCCAGCAGCTACGGATTGCGGTGGGAGCTGTTTTTT.

J is TRBJ2-7 and V is TRBV5-4, with D uncertain. Germline V CDR1 and CDR2: SGHNT, YYREEE (reference sequence). V was shortened by 1 base and J by 2 bases, with 10 bases between the two germline ends. This CDR3 is built from 14 residues. The CDR3 region is CASSLSGTPYEQYF. The CDR3 DNA sequence: TGTGCCAGCAGCTTGTCAGGCACACCCTACGAGCAGTACTTC.

This clone was picked up one time. The genes are TRBV7-2 and TRBJ1-2, with 8 nucleotides matching TRBD1. The CDR3 sequence is 14 residues long. The germline V gene encodes CDR1 SGHTA and CDR2 FQGNSA. Trimming removed 0 bases from V and 8 bases from J; junction bases left unmatched: 5. The CDR3 spells CASSLALDRAGYTF. CDR3 DNA: TGTGCCAGCAGCTTAGCCTTGGACAGGGCAGGCTACACCTTC.

The chain couples TRBV12-5 to TRBJ2-5; 9 bases are shared with TRBD1. This CDR3 spans 17 amino acids. With V trimmed by 5 bases and J by 5 bases, 15 bases remained unmatched. Germline V gene lookup returns CDR1 LGHNT and CDR2 FRNRAP. The CDR3 coding sequence is TGTGCTAGTGGTCCCTCTGGACAGGGGCTTCGAAGCGAGACCCAGTACTTC. Its translation: CASGPSGQGLRSETQYF.

The gene calls are TRBV5-6 and TRBJ1-2; TRBD1 matches at 8 bases. CDR1 and CDR2 from the germline V gene are SGHDT and YYEEEE. This CDR3 is built from 15 residues. Losses at the gene ends were 5 bases for V and 2 bases for J; bases not matched to a gene: 8. As DNA, the CDR3 is TGTGCCAGCAGTCGCTCAGGGGGCGCAAACTATGGCTACACCTTC. Translating gives CASSRSGGANYGYTF.

This rearrangement joins TRBV2 to TRBJ2-1; maybe TRBD2 (5 bases). This CDR3 comprises 16 residues. Trimming left V 6 bases short and J 0 bases short, with 15 bases between. Germline V gene data show CDR1 as SNHLY and CDR2 as FYNNEI. The CDR3 DNA reads TGTGCCAGCAGAGTAGAGGGAAGGAGCTCCTACAATGAGCAGTTCTTC. It specifies CASRVEGRSSYNEQFF.

Points on this clone: The junction and the germline gene differ at one end; a read error may be behind it. This chain connects TRBV28 to TRBJ1-6; maybe TRBD1 (5 bases). Germline V gives CDR1 MDHEN, CDR2 SYDVKM. This CDR3 is built from 16 residues. This chain's CDR3 is CASSSPGISYHSPLHF. Written as DNA, the CDR3 is TGTGCCAGCAGTTCCCCAGGGATATCCTATCATTCACCCCTCCACTTT.

J is TRBJ1-2 and V is TRBV30; D perhaps matches TRBD1 (6 bases). V lost 0 bases and J 6 bases, leaving 14 bases between the germline ends. Per the germline V gene, CDR1 is GTSNPN and CDR2 is SVGIG (reference sequence). CDR3 length equals 14 residues. The CDR3 sequence: CAWSVVQGVNGYTF. DNA of the CDR3: TGTGCCTGGAGTGTGGTACAGGGCGTAAATGGCTACACCTTC.

The chain recombines TRBV7-8 with TRBJ2-1; 9 bases are shared with TRBD2. The germline V gene encodes CDR1 SGHVS and CDR2 FQNEAQ. The CDR3 extends over 17 amino acids. With V trimmed by 5 bases and J by 9 bases, 17 bases remained unmatched. CDR3 sequence (DNA): TGTGCCAGCAGCCCAGGAGATTGGCTAGCGGGATACGGTGAGCAGTTCTTC. Protein sequence: CASSPGDWLAGYGEQFF.

The chain recombines TRBV5-1 with TRBJ2-2; D is possibly TRBD1 (6 bases). CDR1 and CDR2 (germline): SGHRS, YFSETQ. The CDR3 loop spans 16 amino acids. The V end was cut by 0 bases, the J end by 0 bases, with 9 bases between. The CDR3 coding sequence is TGCGCCAGCAGCTTGGAGGGGGATCCGAACACCGGGGAGCTGTTTTTT. Translation: CASSLEGDPNTGELFF.

The gene calls are TRBV5-1 and TRBJ1-4, with D possibly matching TRBD1 (5 bases). V lost 8 bases and J 8 bases, leaving 19 bases between the germline ends. The CDR3 spans 14 residues. The germline V gene has CDR1 SGHRS and CDR2 YFSETQ. Here the CDR3 reads CARPPQDKEEKLFF. The CDR3 DNA follows: TGCGCCAGACCCCCTCAGGACAAGGAGGAAAAACTGTTTTTT.

The chain combines TRBV20-1 with TRBJ2-1; D uncertain. The length of the CDR3 is 11 residues. Trimming removed 3 bases from V and 7 bases from J, with 7 bases in between. Germline CDR1 and CDR2: DFQATT and SNEGSKA (reference sequence). This CDR3 reads CSASEQNEQFF. Here the CDR3 DNA reads TGCAGTGCTAGCGAGCAGAATGAGCAGTTCTTC.

The J gene is TRBJ2-2, the V gene TRBV29-1; 7 bases are shared with TRBD2. This CDR3 is 14 amino acids long. The V gene's germline CDR1 is SQVTM and CDR2 ANQGSEA. V lost 6 bases and J lost 4; bases outside the gene matches: 8. The CDR3 coding sequence is TGCAGCGTGGGGGGGTTGTCGGGCACCGGGGAGCTGTTTTTT. Amino acids: CSVGGLSGTGELFF.

In its sample, this clone was seen once. The rearrangement links TRBV29-1 to TRBJ2-1, with 8 bases matching TRBD1. This CDR3 contains 13 residues. Germline lookup yields CDR1 SQVTM and CDR2 ANQGSEA. V lost 5 bases and J lost 6; bases outside the gene matches: 6. CDR3 sequence reads: CSVSPGQANEQFF. CDR3 coding DNA: TGCAGCGTTAGTCCGGGACAGGCCAATGAGCAGTTCTTC.

The chain employs TRBV6-6 and TRBJ1-5; D unresolved. With 7 bases removed from V and 3 bases from J, the gap between germline ends came to 10 bases. Per germline, CDR1 MNHNY and CDR2 SVGAGI (reference sequence). This CDR3 comprises 13 residues. The CDR3 reads CASNLVANQPQHF. The CDR3 nucleotides read TGTGCCAGCAATCTGGTAGCCAATCAGCCCCAGCATTTT.

V and J are TRBV5-4 and TRBJ2-5; tentative D call: TRBD2 (6 bases). This CDR3 contains 14 residues. Trimming cost V 4 bases and J 4 bases, with 14 bases left between them. CDR1 is SGHNT, CDR2 YYREEE, per germline (reference sequence). This CDR3 reads CASSPPEGRETQYF. The CDR3 DNA sequence: TGTGCCAGCAGCCCGCCGGAGGGCCGAGAGACCCAGTACTTC.

This chain uses TRBV4-2 with TRBJ2-3, with 7 positions matching TRBD2. Per the germline V gene, CDR1 is LGHNA and CDR2 is YNFKEQ. V dropped 4 bases and J dropped 2; count of bases not matched to a gene: 3. CDR3 length equals 14 residues. CDR3 loop: CASSPLADTDTQYF. The CDR3 region has the DNA TGTGCCAGCAGCCCCCTAGCGGACACAGATACGCAGTATTTT.

The V call is TRBV2, the J call TRBJ1-5; D call uncertain. CDR1 SNHLY and CDR2 FYNNEI come from the germline V gene. This CDR3 has 13 residues. The ends were cut back, 6 bases at V and 9 bases at J, with 15 bases in the middle. For the CDR3, the DNA is TGTGCCAGCAGGCAGGCCGAGGCTTGGCCCCAGCATTTT. Protein: CASRQAEAWPQHF.

J is TRBJ2-7 and V is TRBV5-1; no reliable D call. The V and J ends lost 0 bases and 3 bases respectively, with 4 bases between them. The CDR3 sequence is 12 residues long. CDR1 SGHRS and CDR2 YFSETQ come from the germline V gene. CDR3 coding DNA: TGCGCCAGCAGCTTGGATTTCTACGAGCAGTACTTC. It specifies CASSLDFYEQYF. The full variable domain, completed using reference TRBV5-1 and TRBJ2-7, is KAGVTQTPRYLIKTRGQQVTLSCSPISGHRSVSWYQQTPGQGLQFLFEYFSETQRNKGNFPGRFSGRQFSNSRSEMNVSTLELGDSALYLCASSLDFYEQYFGPGTRLTVT.

As for this clone: Other nucleotide sequences from this sample produce the same CDR3. The genes are TRBV7-2 and TRBJ2-3; perhaps TRBD2 as D (6 bases). The CDR3 sequence is 14 residues long. Germline V gene sequence: CDR1 SGHTA, CDR2 FQGNSA. Trimming pared 5 bases from V and 1 base from J, leaving 10 bases between. The CDR3 region has the DNA TGTGCCAGCAGCCTTGCGGGACGCACAGATACGCAGTATTTT. Amino acids: CASSLAGRTDTQYF.

About this clone itself: Distinct nucleotide sequences in the sample also encode this CDR3. CDR3 residues: CASSPNQETQYF. In DNA form, the CDR3 reads TGTGCCAGCTCGCCTAACCAAGAGACCCAGTACTTC. This chain uses TRBV18 with TRBJ2-5; D is uncertain. The CDR3 has 12 residues. Trimming took off 6 bases at V and 0 bases at J, with 5 bases between the two ends. In germline, CDR1 is KGHSH, CDR2 LQKENI.

The rearrangement uses TRBV15 and TRBJ1-5; 9 bases align to TRBD1. This CDR3 is 18 amino acids long. Per germline, CDR1 LNHNV and CDR2 YYDKDF (reference sequence). J lost 4 bases, V lost 1 base, and 11 bases had no gene match. The CDR3 sequence is CATSRVRGWDRANQPQHF. The CDR3 bases are TGTGCCACCAGCAGAGTTCGGGGCTGGGACAGGGCGAATCAGCCCCAGCATTTT.

The J gene is TRBJ2-2, the V gene TRBV5-1; 12 nucleotides align to TRBD1. CDR1 is SGHRS, CDR2 YFSETQ, per germline. The CDR3 extends over 17 amino acids. With 4 bases clipped from V and 2 bases from J, the junction kept 6 bases outside the gene matches. CDR3 nucleotide sequence: TGCGCCAGCAGCAACTTTGGGACAGGGGGCAACACCGGGGAGCTGTTTTTT. The encoded protein is CASSNFGTGGNTGELFF.

In its sample, this clone was seen once. J is TRBJ2-5 and V is TRBV12-5, with 7 bases aligning to TRBD2. CDR3 length equals 16 residues. Trimming took 4 bases from V and 4 from J; bases not matched to a gene: 12. Looked up from germline, CDR1 is LGHNT and CDR2 is FRNRAP. CDR3 region: CASGWETGTTSETQYF. DNA of the CDR3: TGTGCTAGTGGTTGGGAAACCGGGACTACGTCAGAGACCCAGTACTTC.

This chain links TRBV28 with TRBJ1-5; TRBD1 might be the D (5 bases). V lost 6 bases and J lost 2, with 14 bases in between. Germline CDR1 reads MDHEN; CDR2 reads SYDVKM. This CDR3 has 15 amino acids. The CDR3 DNA follows: TGTGCCAGCAGCCATGGGGGAGGCGGCAATCAGCCCCAGCATTTT. This sequence encodes CASSHGGGGNQPQHF.

The chain joins TRBV5-6 to TRBJ2-7, with 7 bases aligning to TRBD1. This CDR3 comprises 13 residues. Germline CDR1 reads SGHDT; CDR2 reads YYEEEE. The J segment lost 3 bases and the V segment lost 4 bases, leaving 4 bases of the junction unmatched. The CDR3 coding sequence is TGTGCCAGCAGCGACAGGGTCGTCTACGAGCAGTACTTC. As protein: CASSDRVVYEQYF.